These 27 T cell receptor beta chains were sequenced from one sample in a study of a mutant IDH1 vaccine in newly diagnosed glioma. The protocol was immunoSEQ multiplex PCR, while the TCRdb copy is restricted to in-frame clones and leaves out a portion. Among about 66,000 clones listed, about 86% were seen once. Noted time point: baseline, week 1 (first vaccination visit). As for treatment: pre-vaccination baseline after standard-of-care therapy. Sequenced here: PBMCs, sampled from a glioma patient treated with radiotherapy, temozolomide or both. Receptors originate from a man in his thirties or forties with glioma.

The V call is TRBV2, the J call TRBJ2-1, with 10 positions matching TRBD2. The CDR3 is 15 residues long. V gave up 6 bases and J gave up 2 bases; unmatched junction bases: 4. Germline V gene sequence: CDR1 SNHLY, CDR2 FYNNEI. The CDR3 coding sequence is TGTGCCAGCAGCGAAAGCGGGGGGGCCTACAATGAGCAGTTCTTC. It encodes CASSESGGAYNEQFF. Supplemented by reference TRBV2 and TRBJ2-1, the full variable domain reads EPEVTQTPSHQVTQMGQEVILRCVPISNHLYFYWYRQILGQKVEFLVSFYNNEISEKSEIFDDQFSVERPDGSNFTLKIRSTKLEDSAMYFCASSESGGAYNEQFFGPGTRLTVL.

V and J are TRBV20-1 and TRBJ2-1, with TRBD2 matching over 11 bases. Germline V gene sequence: CDR1 DFQATT, CDR2 SNEGSKA (reference sequence). With V trimmed by 3 bases and J by 16 bases, 5 bases remained unmatched. The CDR3 is made up of 11 amino acids. The chain's CDR3 is CSASPSGGQFF. The CDR3 coding sequence is TGCAGTGCTAGTCCTAGCGGGGGGCAATTCTTC.

Of note for this clone: In the same sample, other DNA sequences code for this CDR3. The rearrangement uses TRBV30 and TRBJ1-1; D is ambiguous. The germline CDR1 and CDR2 sequences are GTSNPN and SVGIG (reference sequence). V was trimmed by 0 bases and J by 3 bases, leaving 8 bases between them. The CDR3 is 13 residues long. DNA for the CDR3: TGTGCCTGGAGTGTACGGACGGACACTGAAGCTTTCTTT. It is translated as CAWSVRTDTEAFF.

The chain carries TRBV12-5 and TRBJ2-2; 10 bases align to TRBD2. The V and J ends lost 3 bases and 0 bases, in that order; junction bases with no gene match: 7. CDR3 size: 18 residues. Germline CDR1 and CDR2: LGHNT and FRNRAP. In nucleotides, the CDR3 is TGTGCTAGTGGTTTCGTTACTAGCGGGGCCGCGAACACCGGGGAGCTGTTTTTT. This translates into CASGFVTSGAANTGELFF.

This sequence joins TRBV27 and TRBJ2-7, with D maybe TRBD2 (6 bases). Looked up from germline, CDR1 is MNHEY and CDR2 is SMNVEV (reference sequence). V lost 10 bases to trimming and J lost 2 bases, with 15 bases between them. The CDR3 is 13 residues long. In DNA form, the CDR3 reads TGTGCCACCTCCCGGCGGGGACCCTACGAGCAGTACTTC. Its protein product is CATSRRGPYEQYF.

The V and J genes are TRBV5-1 and TRBJ1-2, with TRBD1 matching over 9 bases. The CDR3 covers 16 residues. Germline loops: CDR1 SGHRS, CDR2 YFSETQ. The junction had 7 bases not matched to a gene; V was cut back by 4 bases and J by 0 bases. CDR3 region: CASSPGTGTTNYGYTF. CDR3 DNA sequence: TGCGCCAGCAGCCCTGGGACAGGGACGACTAACTATGGCTACACCTTC.

This clone was seen a single time. The chain couples TRBV11-3 to TRBJ1-1; D is uncertain. Germline assignment: CDR1 SGHNT and CDR2 YENEEA. V dropped 9 bases and J dropped 4 bases, with 9 bases sitting between them. The CDR3 totals 11 residues. CDR3 nucleotide sequence: TGTGCCAGGTCCTTGACCACTGAAGCTTTCTTT. Amino acids: CARSLTTEAFF.

V usage is TRBV5-4 and J usage is TRBJ2-3, with 7 nucleotides matching TRBD1. J gave up 4 bases and V 5 bases, and 10 bases lay outside the gene matches. The germline V gene has CDR1 SGHNT and CDR2 YYREEE (reference sequence). This CDR3 region has 15 residues. Written as DNA, the CDR3 is TGTGCCAGCAGACTGGGGACAGCGAAGCCAGATACGCAGTATTTT. Its protein is CASRLGTAKPDTQYF. Based on the CDR3 plus reference TRBV5-4 and TRBJ2-3, the full variable domain is ETGVTQSPTHLIKTRGQQVTLRCSSQSGHNTVSWYQQALGQGPQFIFQYYREEENGRGNFPPRFSGLQFPNYSSELNVNALELDDSALYLCASRLGTAKPDTQYFGPGTRLTVL.

The gene calls are TRBV18 and TRBJ1-1; TRBD1 matches 7 bases. The CDR3 runs 15 residues. J was trimmed by 5 bases and V by 1 base; bases with no gene match: 7. Germline V gives CDR1 KGHSH, CDR2 LQKENI. The CDR3 DNA follows: TGTGCCAGCTCACCACTGTTACAGGGGAGTACTGAAGCTTTCTTT. Its protein product is CASSPLLQGSTEAFF.

The chain is built from TRBV28 and TRBJ2-1, with 16 bases that match TRBD2. In germline, CDR1 is MDHEN, CDR2 SYDVKM. The CDR3 runs 15 residues. Losses at the gene ends were 6 bases for V and 12 bases for J; bases not matched to a gene: 8. Here the CDR3 reads CASRPGTSGGGTQFF. Here the CDR3 DNA reads TGTGCCAGCAGACCTGGGACTAGCGGGGGGGGAACGCAGTTCTTC.

This clone appeared once. The chain couples TRBV30 to TRBJ1-2, with unresolved D. The CDR3 contains 15 residues. The ends were cut back, 1 base at V and 4 bases at J, with 16 bases in the middle. Germline CDR1 and CDR2: GTSNPN and SVGIG (reference sequence). The CDR3 spells CAWSGARGAFYGYTF. In DNA form, the CDR3 reads TGTGCCTGGAGTGGGGCGCGTGGAGCCTTCTATGGCTACACCTTC.

The chain is built from TRBV19 and TRBJ2-7; possibly TRBD1 for D (6 bases). CDR3 length equals 14 residues. Trimming took 6 bases from V and 4 from J, leaving 16 bases between them. Germline loops: CDR1 LNHDA, CDR2 SQIVND (reference sequence). CDR3 sequence (DNA): TGTGCCAGTAGAGAGACAGGTGGCAGTTACGAGCAGTACTTC. Its translation: CASRETGGSYEQYF.

The chain employs TRBV27 and TRBJ1-5, with D unresolved. The CDR3 consists of 20 residues. V was pared by 10 bases and J by 0 bases, with 31 bases between. Germline V CDR1 and CDR2: MNHEY, SMNVEV (reference sequence). The CDR3 bases are TGTGCCATCTTACTCCTAGAAGCCCATAGATGCGGACCTAGCAATCAGCCCCAGCATTTT. It translates to CAILLLEAHRCGPSNQPQHF.

This sequence joins TRBV13 and TRBJ2-2; D gene uncertain. CDR1 and CDR2 (germline): PRHDT, FYEKMQ (reference sequence). The ends were cut back, 2 bases at V and 3 bases at J, with 4 bases in the middle. This CDR3 region has 13 residues. This CDR3 reads CASSLRDTGELFF. CDR3 DNA: TGTGCCAGCAGCTTAAGGGACACCGGGGAGCTGTTTTTT.

The gene calls are TRBV7-9 and TRBJ1-1; 12 bases align to TRBD1. The CDR3 consists of 16 residues. CDR1 is SEHNR, CDR2 FQNEAQ, per germline (reference sequence). Germline trimming cut 2 bases from V and 5 bases from J; bases unmatched to any gene: 6. CDR3 coding DNA: TGTGCCAGCAGCTTACTGGGACAGGGGGCGAGGACTGAAGCTTTCTTT. It specifies CASSLLGQGARTEAFF. Full variable domain (outside the CDR3, taken from reference TRBV7-9 and TRBJ1-1): DTGVSQNPRHKITKRGQNVTFRCDPISEHNRLYWYRQTLGQGPEFLTYFQNEAQLEKSRLLSDRFSAERPKGSFSTLEIQRTEQGDSAMYLCASSLLGQGARTEAFFGQGTRLTVV.

The rearrangement joins TRBV2 to TRBJ1-2, with a weak D call TRBD1 (6 bases). The CDR3 is made up of 14 amino acids. CDR1 is SNHLY and CDR2 is FYNNEI in the germline V gene. The ends were cut back, 2 bases at V and 5 bases at J, with 12 bases in the middle. The chain's CDR3 is CASSETGRGYGYTF. CDR3 DNA: TGTGCCAGCAGTGAAACGGGCAGGGGATATGGCTACACCTTC.

J is TRBJ2-7 and V is TRBV19; 7 positions match TRBD1. V shed 1 base, J shed 1 base, and the junction held 7 bases outside the gene matches. CDR1 and CDR2 from the germline V gene are LNHDA and SQIVND (reference sequence). CDR3 size: 16 residues. The CDR3 DNA reads TGTGCCAGTAGTATAGCCTGGGGGACAGCTTCCTACGAGCAGTACTTC. It translates to CASSIAWGTASYEQYF.

The V call is TRBV5-1, the J call TRBJ1-1; 7 positions match TRBD1. V lost 2 bases and J lost 3; bases outside the gene matches: 13. This CDR3 comprises 17 residues. In germline, CDR1 is SGHRS, CDR2 YFSETQ. CDR3 in amino acids: CASSLRQGGFLDTEAFF. CDR3 sequence (DNA): TGCGCCAGCAGCTTAAGACAGGGTGGTTTTTTGGACACTGAAGCTTTCTTT.

J is TRBJ1-2 and V is TRBV2; weak D call: TRBD1 (5 bases). With 1 base removed from V and 5 bases from J, the gap between germline ends came to 14 bases. The CDR3 consists of 15 residues. Per germline, CDR1 SNHLY and CDR2 FYNNEI. The CDR3 reads CASSEGGRGPYGYTF. DNA of the CDR3: TGTGCCAGCAGTGAAGGGGGTCGGGGCCCTTATGGCTACACCTTC.

This clone was seen a single time. The chain uses TRBV19 and TRBJ2-5; D may correspond to TRBD1 or TRBD2 (7 bases each). The ends were cut back, 6 bases at V and 6 bases at J, with 20 bases in the middle. The CDR3 totals 15 residues. Looked up from germline, CDR1 is LNHDA and CDR2 is SQIVND (reference sequence). In nucleotides, the CDR3 is TGTGCCAGTAGCCCCAGGGGGGGCCGCGGGAAGACCCAGTACTTC. Translation: CASSPRGGRGKTQYF.

The chain combines TRBV5-4 with TRBJ1-1, with D uncertain. The CDR3 is 12 amino acids. With 2 bases removed from V and 4 bases from J, the gap between germline ends came to 6 bases. Germline loops: CDR1 SGHNT, CDR2 YYREEE (reference sequence). In DNA, the CDR3 is TGTGCCAGCAGCTTAGGTCCCACTGAAGCTTTCTTT. Protein sequence: CASSLGPTEAFF.

The chain couples TRBV2 to TRBJ2-7; unclear D gene. Trimming removed 8 bases from V and 3 bases from J, with 23 bases in between. CDR1 and CDR2 (germline): SNHLY, FYNNEI. The CDR3 length is 16 residues. The chain's CDR3 is CASFVAPTVLGYEQYF. CDR3 DNA sequence: TGTGCCAGCTTCGTTGCCCCGACTGTTCTTGGCTACGAGCAGTACTTC.

In its sample, this clone was seen once. The chain is built from TRBV18 and TRBJ2-1, with 12 bases lining up with TRBD2. This CDR3 is 14 amino acids long. Germline CDR1 and CDR2: KGHSH and LQKENI. V lost 3 bases to trimming and J lost 14 bases; unmatched junction nucleotides: 8. The CDR3: CASSPRTSGVGKFF. The DNA for the CDR3 is TGTGCCAGCTCACCTAGGACTAGCGGGGTGGGAAAGTTCTTC. The full variable domain, with the rest looked up from reference TRBV18 and TRBJ2-1, is NAGVMQNPRHLVRRRGQEARLRCSPMKGHSHVYWYRQLPEEGLKFMVYLQKENIIDESGMPKERFSAEFPKEGPSILRIQQVVRGDSAAYFCASSPRTSGVGKFFGPGTRLTVL.

The rearrangement links TRBV2 to TRBJ1-2; a weak D match, TRBD1 (6 bases). The CDR3 extends over 12 amino acids. The V end was cut by 2 bases, the J end by 8 bases, with 9 bases between. CDR1 and CDR2 (germline): SNHLY, FYNNEI. The CDR3 loop is CASSERGRGYTF. The CDR3 DNA sequence: TGTGCCAGCAGTGAACGGGGGCGAGGCTACACCTTC.

The chain is built from TRBV2 and TRBJ2-2; no definite D call. Germline-derived CDR1 and CDR2 are SNHLY and FYNNEI. The V end was cut by 2 bases, the J end by 10 bases, with 8 bases between. CDR3 length equals 12 residues. The chain's CDR3 is CASSESNKELFF. CDR3 DNA sequence: TGTGCCAGCAGTGAATCGAACAAGGAGCTGTTTTTT.

This clone was observed a few times. The chain uses TRBV14 and TRBJ1-1; 9 nucleotides agree with TRBD1. V lost 2 bases, J lost 5 bases, and 6 bases stayed unmatched. Germline CDR1 and CDR2: SGHDN and FVKESK. The CDR3 totals 15 residues. DNA for the CDR3: TGTGCCAGCAGCCAACCACAGGGGGCGAGGACTGAAGCTTTCTTT. It translates to CASSQPQGARTEAFF.

The CDR3 region is CASSLGDRERGNEQFF. DNA for the CDR3: TGTGCCAGCAGCTTAGGGGACAGGGAGCGGGGCAATGAGCAGTTCTTC. The J gene is TRBJ2-1, the V gene TRBV7-6; TRBD1 matches 9 bases. The CDR3 contains 16 residues. CDR1 SGHVS and CDR2 FNYEAQ come from the germline V gene. J was trimmed by 6 bases and V by 1 base; bases with no gene match: 7.